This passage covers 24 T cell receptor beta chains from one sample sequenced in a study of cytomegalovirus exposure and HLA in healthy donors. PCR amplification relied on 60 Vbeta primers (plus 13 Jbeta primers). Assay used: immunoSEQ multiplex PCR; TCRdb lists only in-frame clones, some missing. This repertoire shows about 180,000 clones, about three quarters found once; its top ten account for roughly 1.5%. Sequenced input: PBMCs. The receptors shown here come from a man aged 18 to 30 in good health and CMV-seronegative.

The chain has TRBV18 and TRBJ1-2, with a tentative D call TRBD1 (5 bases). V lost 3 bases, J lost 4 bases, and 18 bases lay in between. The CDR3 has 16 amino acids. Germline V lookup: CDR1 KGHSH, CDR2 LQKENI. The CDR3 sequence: CASSPMAQGSGYGYTF. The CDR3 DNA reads TGTGCCAGCTCACCGATGGCCCAGGGATCAGGCTATGGCTACACCTTC.

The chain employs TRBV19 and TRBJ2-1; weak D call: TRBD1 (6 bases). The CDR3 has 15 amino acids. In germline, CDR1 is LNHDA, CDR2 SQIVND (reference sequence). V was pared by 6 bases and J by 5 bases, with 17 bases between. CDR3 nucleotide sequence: TGTGCCAGTAGCCCCGGGACATTAGGCAACAATGAGCAGTTCTTC. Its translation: CASSPGTLGNNEQFF.

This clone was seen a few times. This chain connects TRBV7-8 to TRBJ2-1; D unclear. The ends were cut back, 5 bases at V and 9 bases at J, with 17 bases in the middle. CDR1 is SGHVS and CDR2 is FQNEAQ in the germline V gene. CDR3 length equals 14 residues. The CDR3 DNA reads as TGTGCCAGCAGCCCTTTGACTGGTGACGGTGAGCAGTTCTTC. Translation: CASSPLTGDGEQFF. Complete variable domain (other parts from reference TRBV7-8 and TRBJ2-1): GAGVSQSPRYKVAKRGQDVALRCDPISGHVSLFWYQQALGQGPEFLTYFQNEAQLDKSGLPSDRFFAERPEGSVSTLKIQRTQQEDSAVYLCASSPLTGDGEQFFGPGTRLTVL.

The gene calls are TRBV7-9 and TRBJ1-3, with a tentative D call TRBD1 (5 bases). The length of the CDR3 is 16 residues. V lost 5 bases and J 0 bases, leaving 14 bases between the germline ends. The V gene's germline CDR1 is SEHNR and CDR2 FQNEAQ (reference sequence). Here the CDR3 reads CASSPVGPHSGNTIYF. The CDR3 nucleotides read TGTGCCAGCAGCCCTGTGGGGCCCCACTCTGGAAACACCATATATTTT. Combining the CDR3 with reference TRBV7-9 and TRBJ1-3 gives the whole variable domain DTGVSQNPRHKITKRGQNVTFRCDPISEHNRLYWYRQTLGQGPEFLTYFQNEAQLEKSRLLSDRFSAERPKGSFSTLEIQRTEQGDSAMYLCASSPVGPHSGNTIYFGEGSWLTVV.

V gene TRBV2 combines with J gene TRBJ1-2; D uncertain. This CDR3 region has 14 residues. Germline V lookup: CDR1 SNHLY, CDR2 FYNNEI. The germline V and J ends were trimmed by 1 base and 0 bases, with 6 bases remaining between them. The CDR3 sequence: CASSEDRANYGYTF. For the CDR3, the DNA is TGTGCCAGCAGTGAAGATCGGGCTAACTATGGCTACACCTTC.

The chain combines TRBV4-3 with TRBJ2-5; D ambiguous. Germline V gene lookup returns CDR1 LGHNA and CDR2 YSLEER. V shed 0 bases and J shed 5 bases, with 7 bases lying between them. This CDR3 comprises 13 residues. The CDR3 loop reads CASSQDTSETQYF. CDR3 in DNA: TGCGCCAGCAGCCAAGACACTTCGGAGACCCAGTACTTC.

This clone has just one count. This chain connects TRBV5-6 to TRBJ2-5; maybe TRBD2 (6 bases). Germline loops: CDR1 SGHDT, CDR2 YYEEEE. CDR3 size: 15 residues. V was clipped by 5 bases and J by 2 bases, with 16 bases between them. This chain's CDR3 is CASSTRRLGQETQYF. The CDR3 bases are TGTGCCAGCAGTACTCGGCGACTAGGGCAAGAGACCCAGTACTTC.

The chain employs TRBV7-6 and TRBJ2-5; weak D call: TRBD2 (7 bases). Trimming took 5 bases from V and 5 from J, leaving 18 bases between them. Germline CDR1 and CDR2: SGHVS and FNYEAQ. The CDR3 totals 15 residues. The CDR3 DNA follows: TGTGCCAGCAGCCATAGAGGGGGGGGCCAGGAGACCCAGTACTTC. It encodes CASSHRGGGQETQYF.

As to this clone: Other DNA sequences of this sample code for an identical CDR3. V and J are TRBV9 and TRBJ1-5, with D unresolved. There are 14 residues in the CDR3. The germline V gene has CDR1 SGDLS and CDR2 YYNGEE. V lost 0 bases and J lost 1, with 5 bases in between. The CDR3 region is CASSVGGSNQPQHF. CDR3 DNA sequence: TGTGCCAGCAGCGTAGGAGGAAGCAATCAGCCCCAGCATTTT.

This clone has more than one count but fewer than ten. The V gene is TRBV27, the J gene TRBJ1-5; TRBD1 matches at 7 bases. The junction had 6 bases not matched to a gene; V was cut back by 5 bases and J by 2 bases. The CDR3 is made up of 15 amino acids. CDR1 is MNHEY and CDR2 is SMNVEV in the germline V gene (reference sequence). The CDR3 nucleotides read TGTGCCAGCAGTCGCGACAGGGTTGGCAATCAGCCCCAGCATTTT. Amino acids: CASSRDRVGNQPQHF.

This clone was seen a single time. Here the CDR3 reads CASSRDEVVTEAFF. CDR3 bases: TGTGCCAGCAGTCGGGATGAGGTGGTCACTGAAGCTTTCTTT. This chain uses TRBV6-5 with TRBJ1-1; D uncertain. CDR1 and CDR2 (germline): MNHEY, SVGAGI. V was cut by 5 bases and J by 4 bases, with 14 bases left in between. The CDR3 runs to 14 residues.

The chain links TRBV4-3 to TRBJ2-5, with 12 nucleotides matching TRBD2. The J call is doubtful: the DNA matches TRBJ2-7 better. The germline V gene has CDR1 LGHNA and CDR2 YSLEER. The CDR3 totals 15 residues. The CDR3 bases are TGCGCCAGCAGCCAAGAACTAGCGGGAGGTGGCGAGCAGTACTTC. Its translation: CASSQELAGGGEQYF.

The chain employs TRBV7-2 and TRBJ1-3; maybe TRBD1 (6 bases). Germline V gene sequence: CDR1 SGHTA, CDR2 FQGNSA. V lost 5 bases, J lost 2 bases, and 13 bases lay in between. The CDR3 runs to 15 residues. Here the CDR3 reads CASSPTRGTGNTIYF. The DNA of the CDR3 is TGTGCCAGCAGCCCTACGAGGGGGACTGGAAACACCATATATTTT.

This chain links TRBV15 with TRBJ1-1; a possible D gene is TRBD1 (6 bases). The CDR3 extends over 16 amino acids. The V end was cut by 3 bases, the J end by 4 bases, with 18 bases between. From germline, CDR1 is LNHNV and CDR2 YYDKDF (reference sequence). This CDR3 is CATSRGAPGSATEAFF. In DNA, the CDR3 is TGTGCCACCAGCAGGGGGGCTCCGGGGAGCGCCACTGAAGCTTTCTTT. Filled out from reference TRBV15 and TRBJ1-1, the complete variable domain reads DAMVIQNPRYQVTQFGKPVTLSCSQTLNHNVMYWYQQKSSQAPKLLFHYYDKDFNNEADTPDNFQSRRPNTSFCFLDIRSPGLGDTAMYLCATSRGAPGSATEAFFGQGTRLTVV.

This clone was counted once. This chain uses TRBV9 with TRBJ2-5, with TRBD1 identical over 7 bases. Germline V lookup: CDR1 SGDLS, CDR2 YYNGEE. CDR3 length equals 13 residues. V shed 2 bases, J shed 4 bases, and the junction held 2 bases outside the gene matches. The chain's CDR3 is CASSVRQGETQYF. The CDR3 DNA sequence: TGTGCCAGCAGCGTTAGACAGGGAGAGACCCAGTACTTC.

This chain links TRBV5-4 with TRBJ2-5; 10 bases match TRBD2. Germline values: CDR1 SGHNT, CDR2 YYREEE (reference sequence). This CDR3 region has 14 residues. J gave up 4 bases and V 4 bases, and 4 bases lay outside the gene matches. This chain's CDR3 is CASSLGLALETQYF. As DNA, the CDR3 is TGTGCCAGCAGCCTGGGACTAGCGTTAGAGACCCAGTACTTC.

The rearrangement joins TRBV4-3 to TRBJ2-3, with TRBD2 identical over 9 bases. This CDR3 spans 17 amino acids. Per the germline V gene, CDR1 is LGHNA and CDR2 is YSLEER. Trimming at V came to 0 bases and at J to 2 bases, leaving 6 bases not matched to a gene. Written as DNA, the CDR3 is TGCGCCAGCAGCCAAGATCTTCGCGGGGGGGCCACAGATACGCAGTATTTT. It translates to CASSQDLRGGATDTQYF.

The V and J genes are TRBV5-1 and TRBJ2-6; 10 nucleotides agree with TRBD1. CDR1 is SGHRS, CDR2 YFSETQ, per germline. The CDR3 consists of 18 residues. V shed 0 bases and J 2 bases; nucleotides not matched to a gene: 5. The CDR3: CASSLAGQGLPGANVLTF. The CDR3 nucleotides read TGCGCCAGCAGCTTGGCGGGACAGGGGCTACCTGGGGCCAACGTCCTGACTTTC.

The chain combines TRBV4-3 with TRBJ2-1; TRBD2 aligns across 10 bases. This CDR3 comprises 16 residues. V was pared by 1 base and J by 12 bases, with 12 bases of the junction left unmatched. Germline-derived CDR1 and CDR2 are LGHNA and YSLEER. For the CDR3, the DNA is TGCGCCAGCAGCCAAGCCGTCGCTAGCGGGGGTAGGGTGCAGTTCTTC. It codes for CASSQAVASGGRVQFF.

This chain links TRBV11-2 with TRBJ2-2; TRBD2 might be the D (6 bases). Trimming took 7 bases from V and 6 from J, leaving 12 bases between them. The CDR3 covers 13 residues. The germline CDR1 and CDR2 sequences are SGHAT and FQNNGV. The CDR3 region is CASNTAGPGELFF. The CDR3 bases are TGTGCCAGCAACACAGCGGGTCCCGGGGAGCTGTTTTTT.

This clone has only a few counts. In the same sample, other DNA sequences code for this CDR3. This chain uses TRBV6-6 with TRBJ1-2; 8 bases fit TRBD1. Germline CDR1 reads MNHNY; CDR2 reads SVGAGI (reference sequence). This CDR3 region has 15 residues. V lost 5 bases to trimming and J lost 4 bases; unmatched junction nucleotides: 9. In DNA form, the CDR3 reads TGTGCCAGCAGTCCCGGACAGGGTCGGTCCTATGGCTACACCTTC. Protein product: CASSPGQGRSYGYTF.

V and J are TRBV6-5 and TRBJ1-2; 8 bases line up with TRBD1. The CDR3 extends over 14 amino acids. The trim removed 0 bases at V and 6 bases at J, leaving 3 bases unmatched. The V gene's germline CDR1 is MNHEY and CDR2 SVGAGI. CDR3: CASSYSAGGHGYTF. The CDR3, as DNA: TGTGCCAGCAGTTACTCGGCAGGGGGCCATGGCTACACCTTC.

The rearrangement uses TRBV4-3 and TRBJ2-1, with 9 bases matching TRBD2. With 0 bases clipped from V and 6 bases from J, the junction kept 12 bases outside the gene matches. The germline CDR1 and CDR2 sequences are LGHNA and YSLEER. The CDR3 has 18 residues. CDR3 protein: CASSQEAVAGEGGNEQFF. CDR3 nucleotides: TGCGCCAGCAGCCAAGAGGCGGTAGCGGGAGAGGGTGGCAATGAGCAGTTCTTC.

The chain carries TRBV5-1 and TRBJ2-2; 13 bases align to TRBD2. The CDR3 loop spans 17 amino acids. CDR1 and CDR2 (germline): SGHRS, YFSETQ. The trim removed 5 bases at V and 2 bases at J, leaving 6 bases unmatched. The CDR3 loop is CASSQLAGGINTGELFF. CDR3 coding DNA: TGCGCCAGCAGTCAACTAGCGGGAGGGATCAACACCGGGGAGCTGTTTTTT.